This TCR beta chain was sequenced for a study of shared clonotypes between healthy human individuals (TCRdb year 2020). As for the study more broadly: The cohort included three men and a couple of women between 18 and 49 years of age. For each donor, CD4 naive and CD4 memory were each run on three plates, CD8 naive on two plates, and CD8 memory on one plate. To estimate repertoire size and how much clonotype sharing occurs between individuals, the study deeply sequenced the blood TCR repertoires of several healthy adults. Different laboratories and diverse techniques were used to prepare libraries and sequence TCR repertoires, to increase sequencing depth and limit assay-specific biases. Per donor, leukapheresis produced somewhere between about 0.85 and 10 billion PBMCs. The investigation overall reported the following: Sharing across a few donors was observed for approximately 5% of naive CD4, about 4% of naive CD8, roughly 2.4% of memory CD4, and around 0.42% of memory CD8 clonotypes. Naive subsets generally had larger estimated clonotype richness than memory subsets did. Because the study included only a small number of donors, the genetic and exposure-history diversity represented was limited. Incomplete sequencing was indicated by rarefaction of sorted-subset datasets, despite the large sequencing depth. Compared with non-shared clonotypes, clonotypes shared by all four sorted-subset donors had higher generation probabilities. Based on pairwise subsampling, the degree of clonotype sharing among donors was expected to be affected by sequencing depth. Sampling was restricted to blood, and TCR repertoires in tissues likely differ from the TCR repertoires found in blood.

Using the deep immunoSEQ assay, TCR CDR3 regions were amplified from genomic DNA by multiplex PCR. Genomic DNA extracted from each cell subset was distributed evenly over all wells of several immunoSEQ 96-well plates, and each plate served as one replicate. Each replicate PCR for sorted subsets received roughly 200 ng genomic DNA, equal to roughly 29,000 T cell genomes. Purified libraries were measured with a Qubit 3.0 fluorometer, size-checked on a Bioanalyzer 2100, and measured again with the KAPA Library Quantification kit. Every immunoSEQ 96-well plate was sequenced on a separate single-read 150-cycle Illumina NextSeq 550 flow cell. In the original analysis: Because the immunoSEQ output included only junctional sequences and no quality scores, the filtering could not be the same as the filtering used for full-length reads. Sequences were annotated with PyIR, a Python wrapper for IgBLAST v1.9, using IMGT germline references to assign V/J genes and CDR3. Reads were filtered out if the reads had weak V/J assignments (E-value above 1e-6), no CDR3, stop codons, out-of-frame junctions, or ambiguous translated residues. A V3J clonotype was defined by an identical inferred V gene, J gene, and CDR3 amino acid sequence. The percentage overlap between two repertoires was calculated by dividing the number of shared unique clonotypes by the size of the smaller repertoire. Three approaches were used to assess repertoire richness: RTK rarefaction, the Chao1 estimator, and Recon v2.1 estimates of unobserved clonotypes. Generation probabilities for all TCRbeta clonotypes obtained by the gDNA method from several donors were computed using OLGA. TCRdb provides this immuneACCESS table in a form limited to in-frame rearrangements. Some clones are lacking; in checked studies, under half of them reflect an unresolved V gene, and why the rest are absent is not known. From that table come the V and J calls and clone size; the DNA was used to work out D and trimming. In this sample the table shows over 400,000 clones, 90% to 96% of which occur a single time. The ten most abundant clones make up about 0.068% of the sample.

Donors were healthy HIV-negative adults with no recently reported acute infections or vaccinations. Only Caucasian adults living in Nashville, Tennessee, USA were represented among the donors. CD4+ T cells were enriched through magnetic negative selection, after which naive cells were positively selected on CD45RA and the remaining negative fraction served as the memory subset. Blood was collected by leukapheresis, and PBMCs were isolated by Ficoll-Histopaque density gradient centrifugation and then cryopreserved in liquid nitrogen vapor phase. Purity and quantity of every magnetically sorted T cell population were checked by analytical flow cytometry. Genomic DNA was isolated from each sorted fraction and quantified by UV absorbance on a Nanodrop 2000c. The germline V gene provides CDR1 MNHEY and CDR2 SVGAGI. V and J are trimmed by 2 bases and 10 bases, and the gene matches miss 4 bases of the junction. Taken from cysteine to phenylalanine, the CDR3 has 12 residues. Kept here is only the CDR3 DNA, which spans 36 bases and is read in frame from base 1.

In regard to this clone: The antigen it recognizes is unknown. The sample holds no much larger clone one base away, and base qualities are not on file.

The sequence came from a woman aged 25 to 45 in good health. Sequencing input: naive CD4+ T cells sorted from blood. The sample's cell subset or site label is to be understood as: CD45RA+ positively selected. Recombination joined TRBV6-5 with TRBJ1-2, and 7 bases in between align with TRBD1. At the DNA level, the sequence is TGTGCCAGCAGTTACGCGGACAGGACCTACACCTTC. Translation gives CASSYADRTYTF.